This passage covers 11 T cell receptor beta chains from one sample sequenced in a study of T cells in Graves' hyperthyroidism and ophthalmopathy. Amplification of TCR beta CDR3 regions was performed using RNA transcripts as template. A first-round RT-PCR of the TCR CDR3 used the HTBI primer set. Using its own MiXCR run on the multiplex PCR reads, TCRdb lists one record per CDR3 protein. The top ten hold around 50% of the sample, which has under 350,000 distinct CDR3 sequences, about 20% seen once. The specimen sequenced was blood. The receptors derive from a woman aged 50 to 65 with Graves' hyperthyroidism.

On this clonotype: The final CDR3 position lacks the conserved phenylalanine or tryptophan, pointing to a likely read error. The chain is built from TRBV11-2 and TRBJ2-2; 9 bases are shared with TRBD1. Looked up from germline, CDR1 is SGHAT and CDR2 is FQNNGV. The junction had 9 bases not matched to a gene; V was cut back by 5 bases and J by 5 bases. The CDR3 consists of 16 residues. CDR3 coding DNA: TGTGCCAGCAGCCCCGGGACAGGGTTCGATACCGGGGAGCTGTTTCTT. Protein sequence: CASSPGTGFDTGELFL.

This clonotype has more than one count but fewer than ten. This rearrangement joins TRBV9 to TRBJ1-1, with D unclear. The CDR3 is made up of 14 amino acids. Germline lookup yields CDR1 SGDLS and CDR2 YYNGEE. V was pared by 2 bases and J by 2 bases, with 10 bases between. The CDR3 DNA is TGTGCCAGCAGCGTCGGACTCATCAACACTGAAGCTTTCTTT. It is translated as CASSVGLINTEAFF. The full variable domain, its missing parts supplied by reference TRBV9 and TRBJ1-1, is DSGVTQTPKHLITATGQRVTLRCSPRSGDLSVYWYQQSLDQGLQFLIQYYNGEERAKGNILERFSAQQFPDLHSELNLSSLELGDSALYFCASSVGLINTEAFFGQGTRLTVV.

The chain has TRBV29-1 and TRBJ2-1; 8 nucleotides agree with TRBD2. V lost 3 bases to trimming and J lost 13 bases; unmatched junction nucleotides: 11. This CDR3 contains 13 residues. Per the germline V gene, CDR1 is SQVTM and CDR2 is ANQGSEA. CDR3 DNA: TGCAGCGTTGATTCGACACTAGCGGCGGAACAGTTCTTC. Protein product: CSVDSTLAAEQFF.

The rearrangement joins TRBV5-1 to TRBJ2-1; the D is unclear. The better agreement between TRBJ2-7 and the DNA end casts doubt on the J call. CDR3 length: 13 amino acids. Per germline, CDR1 SGHRS and CDR2 YFSETQ. CDR3 DNA sequence: TGCGCCAGCAGCTTATGGGCAAACAATGAGCAGTACTTC. It yields the protein CASSLWANNEQYF.

This clonotype appeared a few times. The rearrangement uses TRBV7-6 and TRBJ2-3; 13 bases fit TRBD2. Germline V gene sequence: CDR1 SGHVS, CDR2 FNYEAQ. There are 19 residues in the CDR3. The V gene end was trimmed by 2 bases and the J gene end by 1 base; junction bases not matched to a gene: 9. CDR3 region: CASSLKPGLAGAGTDTQYF. The CDR3 region has the DNA TGTGCCAGCAGCTTAAAGCCCGGACTAGCGGGAGCCGGCACAGATACGCAGTATTTT.

This clonotype has ten or more counts. The chain is built from TRBV7-3 and TRBJ2-5; D may be TRBD1 (5 bases). The V gene's germline CDR1 is SGHTA and CDR2 FQGTGA. CDR3 size: 15 residues. V was shortened by 5 bases and J by 3 bases, with 16 bases between the two germline ends. CDR3 protein: CASSLNGQGKETQYF. The CDR3 nucleotides read TGTGCCAGCAGCCTAAATGGCCAGGGTAAAGAGACCCAGTACTTC.

This clonotype was detected only a few times. This clone may be a read error of a much larger clone one base away. V is TRBV2 and J is TRBJ2-7; 8 nucleotides align to TRBD2. The germline V gene has CDR1 SNHLY and CDR2 FYNNEI. The CDR3 consists of 14 residues. The CDR3 region has the DNA TGTGCCAGCGGTGACAGCCGGGAGGGATACGAGCAGTACTTC. It specifies CASGDSREGYEQYF.

V usage is TRBV9 and J usage is TRBJ2-1; D unresolved. Germline CDR1 and CDR2: SGDLS and YYNGEE. The CDR3 covers 16 residues. Trimming took 0 bases from V and 3 from J, leaving 13 bases between them. CDR3 residues: CASSVGGSLVYNEQFF. The DNA of the CDR3 is TGTGCCAGCAGCGTAGGTGGCTCCCTGGTCTACAATGAGCAGTTCTTC.

The chain joins TRBV15 to TRBJ2-7, with TRBD2 matching 7 bases. The CDR3 has 16 amino acids. Germline trimming cut 2 bases from V and 5 bases from J; bases unmatched to any gene: 12. CDR1 and CDR2 (germline): LNHNV, YYDKDF (reference sequence). The CDR3 region is CATSRPLRAGVDEQYF. CDR3 DNA sequence: TGTGCCACCAGCAGACCCCTACGGGCGGGAGTAGACGAGCAGTACTTC.

In this sample, this clonotype turned up many times. The chain recombines TRBV28 with TRBJ2-4; D assignment may be TRBD1 or TRBD2 (5 bases each). The CDR3 has 16 residues. V gave up 5 bases and J gave up 2 bases, with 16 bases separating them. Germline V gene data show CDR1 as MDHEN and CDR2 as SYDVKM. CDR3 in DNA: TGTGCCAGCAGTGGAAACAGGAGGATTCCCAAAAACATTCAGTACTTC. This codes for CASSGNRRIPKNIQYF.

The V and J genes are TRBV20-1 and TRBJ2-5, with 11 bases that match TRBD2. The CDR3 consists of 15 residues. Trimming cost V 5 bases and J 3 bases; bases outside gene matches: 8. Germline CDR1 reads DFQATT; CDR2 reads SNEGSKA (reference sequence). The CDR3 region has the DNA TGCAGTGCTCCGCCGGGACTAGCGGAAAAAGAGACCCAGTACTTC. Its translation is CSAPPGLAEKETQYF.